This is a list of T cell receptor beta chains from one sample in a study of blood T cells in healthy people across ages. Each CDR3 protein gets one entry after TCRdb re-called the 5' RACE reads with MiXCR. The sample has fewer than 800,000 distinct CDR3 sequences, approximately 25% seen once. These same data were also listed under a study on T cells of mothers and their children.

The specimen sequenced was blood. These receptors all come from a boy younger than 18 in good health. Each CDR3 is given with its conserved first and last residue. The order of the fields is CDR3 DNA, CDR3 protein, D gene, clone size, V gene, J gene. D genes are given only for firm matches. Clone size is not always given. Where it is, it says once, few, many or a class for expanded clones.

CDR3nt: TGTGCCAGCAGTTCGACTAGCGGGAGTGACGAGCAGTACTTC; CDR3aa: CASSSTSGSDEQYF; d_gene: TRBD2; abundance: many; v_gene: TRBV12-3/TRBV12-4; j_gene: TRBJ2-7
CDR3nt: TGTGCCAGCAGTTGGCCGGTGACCCATACCACGGACAATGAGCAGTTCTTC; CDR3aa: CASSWPVTHTTDNEQFF; d_gene: .; abundance: .; v_gene: TRBV28; j_gene: TRBJ2-1
CDR3nt: TGTGCCAGCAGCCGGGACAGGGGGACTAACTACGAGCAGTACTTC; CDR3aa: CASSRDRGTNYEQYF; d_gene: TRBD1; abundance: few; v_gene: TRBV2; j_gene: TRBJ2-7
CDR3nt: TGTGCCAGCAGCATTACGGGGTACAATGAGCAGTTCTTC; CDR3aa: CASSITGYNEQFF; d_gene: .; abundance: many; v_gene: TRBV7-9; j_gene: TRBJ2-1
CDR3nt: TGTGCCAGCACTCGACAGGTTTCCTACGAGCAGTACTTC; CDR3aa: CASTRQVSYEQYF; d_gene: .; abundance: few; v_gene: TRBV6-2/TRBV6-3; j_gene: TRBJ2-7
CDR3nt: TGCAGTGCTAGAGATCCGAGACAGGGGGATGAGCAGTTCTTC; CDR3aa: CSARDPRQGDEQFF; d_gene: TRBD1; abundance: .; v_gene: TRBV20-1; j_gene: TRBJ2-1
CDR3nt: TGTGCCACCAGCAGAGATGGACAGGACCAAGAGACCCAGTACTTC; CDR3aa: CATSRDGQDQETQYF; d_gene: TRBD1; abundance: few; v_gene: TRBV15; j_gene: TRBJ2-5
CDR3nt: TGTGCCAGCAGCGTAGCTTTCGGCGGGGGGGCGGGCGAGCAGTACTTC; CDR3aa: CASSVAFGGGAGEQYF; d_gene: TRBD2; abundance: .; v_gene: TRBV9; j_gene: TRBJ2-7
CDR3nt: TGTGCCAGCAGCGCCGGGACAGGGGTCTACGAGCAGTACTTC; CDR3aa: CASSAGTGVYEQYF; d_gene: TRBD1; abundance: many; v_gene: TRBV7-9; j_gene: TRBJ2-7
CDR3nt: TGTGCCAGCAGCCCTAGCGGGGACTACAATGAGCAGTTCTTC; CDR3aa: CASSPSGDYNEQFF; d_gene: TRBD2; abundance: .; v_gene: TRBV3-1; j_gene: TRBJ2-1
CDR3nt: TGCAATGCCCGGGAGAGCTCCTACAATGAGCAGTTCTTC; CDR3aa: CNARESSYNEQFF; d_gene: .; abundance: few; v_gene: TRBV20-1; j_gene: TRBJ2-1
CDR3nt: TGTGCCAGCAGCGCGGGGGTGGTTGTGTATGGCTACACCTTC; CDR3aa: CASSAGVVVYGYTF; d_gene: .; abundance: .; v_gene: TRBV9; j_gene: TRBJ1-2
CDR3nt: TGTGCCAGCAGTGGTGGGTCGGGACAGGGAGGCAATGAGCAGTTCTTC; CDR3aa: CASSGGSGQGGNEQFF; d_gene: TRBD1; abundance: .; v_gene: TRBV25-1; j_gene: TRBJ2-1
CDR3nt: TGCAGTGCTAGGGGGACAGGAAGCGACACTGAAGCTTTCTTT; CDR3aa: CSARGTGSDTEAFF; d_gene: TRBD1; abundance: few; v_gene: TRBV20-1; j_gene: TRBJ1-1
CDR3nt: TGTGCTCCAGCAACTCTTAGGACCTCGGGGGGCTACACCTTC; CDR3aa: CAPATLRTSGGYTF; d_gene: .; abundance: .; v_gene: TRBV2; j_gene: TRBJ1-2
CDR3nt: TGTGCCAGCAGCCCCGCGGGCATTACAAACATTCAGTACTTC; CDR3aa: CASSPAGITNIQYF; d_gene: .; abundance: few; v_gene: TRBV3-1; j_gene: TRBJ2-4
CDR3nt: TGCAGTGCTGACTTAACTGCGGGGGGCTACCTCGGCACAGATACGCAGTATTTT; CDR3aa: CSADLTAGGYLGTDTQYF; d_gene: TRBD2; abundance: few; v_gene: TRBV20-1; j_gene: TRBJ2-3
CDR3nt: TGTGCCACCGGGACTAGCGGGGGTACAGATACGCAGTATTTT; CDR3aa: CATGTSGGTDTQYF; d_gene: TRBD2; abundance: .; v_gene: TRBV19; j_gene: TRBJ2-3
CDR3nt: TGCAGCGTTGAATACCTGGCCAGCGGGACGTCCTACAATGAGCAGTTCTTC; CDR3aa: CSVEYLASGTSYNEQFF; d_gene: TRBD2; abundance: few; v_gene: TRBV29-1; j_gene: TRBJ2-1
CDR3nt: TGTGCCAGCAGCTACTGGACAGTCGAGACCGCGAACACCGGGGAGCTGTTTTTT; CDR3aa: CASSYWTVETANTGELFF; d_gene: .; abundance: .; v_gene: TRBV7-9; j_gene: TRBJ2-2
CDR3nt: TGTGCCAGCCACAGGGGGGGTGAAGAGACCCAGTACTTC; CDR3aa: CASHRGGEETQYF; d_gene: .; abundance: few; v_gene: TRBV2; j_gene: TRBJ2-5
CDR3nt: TGTGCCAGCAGCCACCGTTCGGGAGGGTACGAGCAGTACTTC; CDR3aa: CASSHRSGGYEQYF; d_gene: TRBD2; abundance: .; v_gene: TRBV3-1; j_gene: TRBJ2-7
CDR3nt: TGTGCCAGCGCCCCGGGGCAGGATAATTCACCCCTCCACTTT; CDR3aa: CASAPGQDNSPLHF; d_gene: .; abundance: .; v_gene: TRBV3-1; j_gene: TRBJ1-6
CDR3nt: TGCAGCGTTGAATACCCAGGGGAAAAACTGTTTTTT; CDR3aa: CSVEYPGEKLFF; d_gene: .; abundance: few; v_gene: TRBV29-1; j_gene: TRBJ1-4
CDR3nt: TGTGCCAGCAGCTTTAATTCGAGGACAGGACTAAAGACGCTTTTCTTT; CDR3aa: CASSFNSRTGLKTLFF; d_gene: TRBD1; abundance: few; v_gene: TRBV5-8; j_gene: TRBJ1-1
CDR3nt: TGCAGCGTTGTTGGCAGGGGGCTAAGGGGCTATACCTTC; CDR3aa: CSVVGRGLRGYTF; d_gene: TRBD1; abundance: .; v_gene: TRBV29-1; j_gene: TRBJ1-2
CDR3nt: TGCAGCGGGCTCGGTCACGGGCCCTACAATGAGCAGTTCTTC; CDR3aa: CSGLGHGPYNEQFF; d_gene: .; abundance: .; v_gene: TRBV29-1; j_gene: TRBJ2-1
CDR3nt: TGTGCCAGCAGGCCCGGACAGAGCTACGAGCAGTACTTC; CDR3aa: CASRPGQSYEQYF; d_gene: .; abundance: many; v_gene: TRBV6-5; j_gene: TRBJ2-7
CDR3nt: TGTGCCAGCAGCCTCAATTGGGGACAGGGGTCGGTCAAAAACATTCAGTACTTC; CDR3aa: CASSLNWGQGSVKNIQYF; d_gene: TRBD1; abundance: .; v_gene: TRBV3-1; j_gene: TRBJ2-4
CDR3nt: TGTGCCAGCAGCGTAGGGGCAGGGAATTCACCCCTCCACTTT; CDR3aa: CASSVGAGNSPLHF; d_gene: .; abundance: few; v_gene: TRBV9; j_gene: TRBJ1-6
CDR3nt: TGTGCCAGCAGCTTTTCAGGCAATATGGGCACTGAAGCTTTCTTT; CDR3aa: CASSFSGNMGTEAFF; d_gene: .; abundance: .; v_gene: TRBV7-2; j_gene: TRBJ1-1